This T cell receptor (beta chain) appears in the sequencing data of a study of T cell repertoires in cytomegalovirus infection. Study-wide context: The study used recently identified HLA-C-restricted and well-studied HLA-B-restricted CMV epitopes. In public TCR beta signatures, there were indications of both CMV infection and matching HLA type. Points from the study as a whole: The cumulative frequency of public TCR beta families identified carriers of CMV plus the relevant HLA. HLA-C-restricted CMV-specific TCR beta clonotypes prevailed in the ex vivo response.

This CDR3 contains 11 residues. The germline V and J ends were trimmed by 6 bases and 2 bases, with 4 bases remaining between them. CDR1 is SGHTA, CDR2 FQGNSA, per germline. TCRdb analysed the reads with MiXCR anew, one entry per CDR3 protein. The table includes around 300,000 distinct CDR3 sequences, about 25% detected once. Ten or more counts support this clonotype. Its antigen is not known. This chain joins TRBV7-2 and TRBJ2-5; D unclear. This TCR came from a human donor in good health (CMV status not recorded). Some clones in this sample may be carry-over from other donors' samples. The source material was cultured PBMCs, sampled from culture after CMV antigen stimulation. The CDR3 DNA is TGTGCCAGCAGTGAGCAAGAGACCCAGTACTTC. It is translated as CASSEQETQYF. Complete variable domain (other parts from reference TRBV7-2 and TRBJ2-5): GAGVSQSPSNKVTEKGKDVELRCDPISGHTALYWYRQSLGQGLEFLIYFQGNSAPDKSGLPSDRFSAERTGGSVSTLTIQRTQQEDSAVYLCASSEQETQYFGPGTRLLVL.